These 10 T cell receptor beta chains were sequenced from one sample in a study of T cell responses to AZD1222 COVID-19 vaccine. Clones were read by immunoSEQ multiplex PCR, and TCRdb kept only the in-frame ones, dropping some. Of approximately 130,000 clones in the sample, 80% to 95% are singletons; the top ten hold 1.1%. The sample here was peripheral blood, taken on day 0 of AZD1222 vaccination. Receptor source: an adult in good health.

V and J are TRBV7-8 and TRBJ1-1; possible D gene TRBD1, 6 bases. Per germline, CDR1 SGHVS and CDR2 FQNEAQ. V was cut by 1 base and J by 8 bases, with 17 bases left in between. This CDR3 has 15 amino acids. CDR3 sequence reads: CASSLGITQGSEAFF. CDR3 DNA sequence: TGTGCCAGCAGCTTAGGCATTACACAGGGTTCGGAAGCTTTCTTT.

This sequence joins TRBV15 and TRBJ2-7, with 8 bases aligning to TRBD1. The V and J ends lost 1 base and 9 bases, in that order; junction bases with no gene match: 17. The CDR3 length is 17 residues. The germline CDR1 and CDR2 sequences are LNHNV and YYDKDF (reference sequence). The CDR3 spells CATSRGIDGTGAVGQYF. In nucleotides, the CDR3 is TGTGCCACCAGCAGAGGCATCGACGGGACAGGTGCCGTTGGGCAGTACTTC. Full variable domain (outside the CDR3, taken from reference TRBV15 and TRBJ2-7): DAMVIQNPRYQVTQFGKPVTLSCSQTLNHNVMYWYQQKSSQAPKLLFHYYDKDFNNEADTPDNFQSRRPNTSFCFLDIRSPGLGDTAMYLCATSRGIDGTGAVGQYFGPGTRLTVT.

The V call is TRBV21-1, the J call TRBJ2-7. TRBV21-1 is designated a pseudogene. CDR3 length equals 19 residues. The CDR3 bases are TGTGCCAGCAGCAAACCTAGAGGAGCCGGGACGGAGCTTTCCCACGAGCAGTACTTC. Encoded protein: CASSKPRGAGTELSHEQYF.

The chain uses TRBV12-3 or TRBV12-4 and TRBJ2-5; D gene ambiguous. V dropped 2 bases and J dropped 9 bases, with 7 bases sitting between them. The CDR3 totals 11 residues. CDR3 DNA sequence: TGTGCCAGCAGTTTAAGGGAATCCCAGTACTTC. Translated: CASSLRESQYF.

The chain has TRBV29-1 and TRBJ2-1; D ambiguous. V was clipped by 2 bases and J by 9 bases, with 11 bases between them. The CDR3 extends over 12 amino acids. The germline V gene has CDR1 SQVTM and CDR2 ANQGSEA. The CDR3 DNA reads as TGCAGCGTTGAAAGTGAGTTTATTGAGCAGTTCTTC. This gives the protein CSVESEFIEQFF.

V and J are TRBV5-5 and TRBJ1-5; no definite D call. The germline V gene has CDR1 SGHKS and CDR2 YYEKEE (reference sequence). The V end was cut by 5 bases, the J end by 0 bases, with 6 bases between. The CDR3 has 13 amino acids. CDR3 coding DNA: TGTGCCAGCAGGCAGAGTAGCAATCAGCCCCAGCATTTT. It specifies CASRQSSNQPQHF. Together with reference TRBV5-5 and TRBJ1-5, the CDR3 gives the full variable domain: DAGVTQSPTHLIKTRGQQVTLRCSPISGHKSVSWYQQVLGQGPQFIFQYYEKEERGRGNFPDRFSARQFPNYSSELNVNALLLGDSALYLCASRQSSNQPQHFGDGTRLSIL.

This chain uses TRBV5-5 with TRBJ1-2; the D gene is possibly TRBD1 (5 bases). From germline, CDR1 is SGHKS and CDR2 YYEKEE (reference sequence). V dropped 4 bases and J dropped 8 bases, with 18 bases sitting between them. The CDR3 is made up of 14 amino acids. Here the CDR3 DNA reads TGTGCCAGCAGCCCTTCCGGGGGTGCGATAGGCTACACCTTC. This encodes CASSPSGGAIGYTF.

The gene calls are TRBV10-3 and TRBJ2-3, with TRBD2 matching 10 bases. There are 16 residues in the CDR3. CDR1 ENHRY and CDR2 SYGVKD come from the germline V gene. V was pared by 6 bases and J by 2 bases, with 8 bases of the junction left unmatched. Here the CDR3 DNA reads TGTGCCATCAGCCTGGGACTAGCGCTAGACACAGATACGCAGTATTTT. Protein product: CAISLGLALDTDTQYF.

The chain recombines TRBV5-1 with TRBJ2-3, with 7 bases fitting TRBD2. The CDR3 runs to 15 residues. J gave up 0 bases and V 0 bases, and 1 base lay outside the gene matches. Per the germline V gene, CDR1 is SGHRS and CDR2 is YFSETQ. In DNA form, the CDR3 reads TGCGCCAGCAGCTTGGTAGCGGGCAGCACAGATACGCAGTATTTT. Translation: CASSLVAGSTDTQYF.

The gene calls are TRBV28 and TRBJ1-1; 9 positions match TRBD1. Germline loops: CDR1 MDHEN, CDR2 SYDVKM. With V trimmed by 3 bases and J by 4 bases, 9 bases remained unmatched. The CDR3 runs to 16 residues. CDR3 sequence: CASSFGTGWQATEAFF. The CDR3 coding sequence is TGTGCCAGCAGTTTCGGGACAGGGTGGCAGGCCACTGAAGCTTTCTTT.